Listed here are 12 T cell receptor beta chains from one sample, sequenced in a study of cytomegalovirus exposure and HLA in healthy donors. Use of 60 Vbeta and 13 Jbeta primers characterized the PCR. Data came from immunoSEQ multiplex PCR; TCRdb stores just in-frame clones and leaves some out. The table lists around 200,000 clones, 77% of them singletons, with approximately 3.7% in the top ten. Sequencing used PBMCs. The receptors here all came from a woman aged 60-75 years in good health and CMV-seropositive.

The rearrangement joins TRBV2 to TRBJ1-5; 7 bases match TRBD1. CDR3 length: 15 amino acids. Germline V gives CDR1 SNHLY, CDR2 FYNNEI. V gave up 6 bases and J gave up 4 bases; unmatched junction bases: 9. In DNA form, the CDR3 reads TGTGCCAGCAGCCGAGGACAGGTCCCTAATCAGCCCCAGCATTTT. It encodes CASSRGQVPNQPQHF. The variable domain in full, completed from reference TRBV2 and TRBJ1-5, reads EPEVTQTPSHQVTQMGQEVILRCVPISNHLYFYWYRQILGQKVEFLVSFYNNEISEKSEIFDDQFSVERPDGSNFTLKIRSTKLEDSAMYFCASSRGQVPNQPQHFGDGTRLSIL.

The chain couples TRBV10-3 to TRBJ2-2; 7 nucleotides align to TRBD1. This CDR3 comprises 14 residues. In germline, CDR1 is ENHRY, CDR2 SYGVKD. The ends lost 6 bases at V and 2 bases at J; junction bases unmatched: 3. CDR3 sequence (DNA): TGTGCCATCAGCCGGGACAGAAACACCGGGGAGCTGTTTTTT. Its protein product is CAISRDRNTGELFF.

As for this clone: Sequence at one end of the junction differs from germline and may be a read error. The chain joins TRBV6-4 to TRBJ2-6, with TRBD2 matching over 9 bases. Germline V gene data show CDR1 as MRHNA and CDR2 as SNTAGT. This CDR3 has 15 amino acids. CDR3 DNA: TGTGCCAGCAGTTTAGCGGGAGATGGGGCCAACGGCCTGACTTTC. It yields the protein CASSLAGDGANGLTF.

The chain recombines TRBV7-9 with TRBJ2-5; no clear D gene. The J call could be wrong; TRBJ2-7 is a better fit for the DNA end. Germline loops: CDR1 SEHNR, CDR2 FQNEAQ (reference sequence). The CDR3 sequence is 12 residues long. Here the CDR3 DNA reads TGTGCCAGCAGCTTACATTCCTACGAGCAGTACTTC. It translates to CASSLHSYEQYF.

The V call is TRBV4-2, the J call TRBJ2-2; D not resolved. The germline gives CDR1 LGHNA, CDR2 YNFKEQ. Trimming stripped 1 base from V and 3 bases from J, with 12 bases between. The CDR3 loop spans 16 amino acids. CDR3 sequence (DNA): TGTGCCAGCAGCCAAGCCTCCGGGTCAGACACCGGGGAGCTGTTTTTT. Encoded protein: CASSQASGSDTGELFF.

J is TRBJ2-3 and V is TRBV7-6, with 12 bases aligning to TRBD2. This CDR3 has 19 amino acids. In germline, CDR1 is SGHVS, CDR2 FNYEAQ. Unmatched junction bases numbered 13, after V lost 1 base and J lost 5 bases. CDR3 sequence: CASSLVSWTGLAGRDTQYF. The CDR3, as DNA: TGTGCCAGCAGCTTAGTGTCCTGGACTGGACTAGCGGGAAGAGATACGCAGTATTTT.

This rearrangement joins TRBV5-1 to TRBJ1-4; D is perhaps TRBD1 (5 bases). Deletions cut 6 bases from V and 0 bases from J, with 12 bases between. Germline V CDR1 and CDR2: SGHRS, YFSETQ. The CDR3 runs to 15 residues. As DNA, the CDR3 is TGCGCCAGCAACACGGGGGGGTCAACTAATGAAAAACTGTTTTTT. It yields the protein CASNTGGSTNEKLFF.

The V gene is TRBV6-1, the J gene TRBJ1-4; TRBD1 matches 8 bases. With 6 bases clipped from V and 6 bases from J, the junction kept 6 bases outside the gene matches. The germline V gene has CDR1 MNHNS and CDR2 SASEGT. This CDR3 is built from 14 residues. The CDR3 coding sequence is TGTGCCAGCAGGTCAGGGGGCGCAGATGAAAAACTGTTTTTT. It translates to CASRSGGADEKLFF.

The chain couples TRBV5-6 to TRBJ2-3; TRBD2 matches at 7 bases. This CDR3 region has 16 residues. Unmatched junction bases numbered 11, after V lost 2 bases and J lost 5 bases. CDR1 and CDR2 from the germline V gene are SGHDT and YYEEEE. This CDR3 is CASSLGGSPLGDTQYF. The DNA for the CDR3 is TGTGCCAGCAGCTTAGGCGGGAGCCCTCTGGGAGATACGCAGTATTTT. Complete variable domain (other parts from reference TRBV5-6 and TRBJ2-3): DAGVTQSPTHLIKTRGQQVTLRCSPKSGHDTVSWYQQALGQGPQFIFQYYEEEERQRGNFPDRFSGHQFPNYSSELNVNALLLGDSALYLCASSLGGSPLGDTQYFGPGTRLTVL.

The V and J genes are TRBV20-1 and TRBJ2-5; a weak D match, TRBD1 (6 bases). Germline-derived CDR1 and CDR2 are DFQATT and SNEGSKA (reference sequence). The CDR3 extends over 11 amino acids. The V and J ends lost 6 bases and 4 bases respectively, with 9 bases between them. The DNA for the CDR3 is TGCAGTGCAGTACAGGGAGAGACCCAGTACTTC. It translates to CSAVQGETQYF.

The rearrangement links TRBV19 to TRBJ1-4; D not resolved. The germline gives CDR1 LNHDA, CDR2 SQIVND (reference sequence). CDR3 length: 14 residues. The V and J ends lost 5 bases and 7 bases respectively, with 14 bases between them. The CDR3 protein is CASSSAGVGEKLFF. CDR3 DNA sequence: TGTGCCAGTAGTTCCGCGGGAGTAGGTGAAAAACTGTTTTTT. Based on the CDR3 plus reference TRBV19 and TRBJ1-4, the full variable domain is DGGITQSPKYLFRKEGQNVTLSCEQNLNHDAMYWYRQDPGQGLRLIYYSQIVNDFQKGDIAEGYSVSREKKESFPLTVTSAQKNPTAFYLCASSSAGVGEKLFFGSGTQLSVL.

There are a few counts of this clone. The CDR3 bases are TGCGCCAGCAGCTTTCAGTCTAATGAAAAACTGTTTTTT. This codes for CASSFQSNEKLFF. The rearrangement joins TRBV5-1 to TRBJ1-4; D is undetermined. The CDR3 has 13 residues. Trimming removed 2 bases at V and 3 bases at J, with 5 bases between. Looked up from germline, CDR1 is SGHRS and CDR2 is YFSETQ.